These 29 T cell receptor beta chains were sequenced from one sample in a study of monozygotic twins with inflammatory bowel disease. From its re-call of the 5' RACE reads, TCRdb lists each CDR3 protein once, without DNA. The specimen's table records under 150,000 distinct CDR3 sequences. Sequencing was carried out using blood. Receptor source: a human donor with ulcerative colitis or Crohn's disease, or a healthy co-twin of an affected twin (not recorded which).

The V and J genes are TRBV20-1 and TRBJ2-6; TCRdb gives TRBD2 as the D gene, but with no DNA this cannot be confirmed. From germline, CDR1 is DFQATT and CDR2 SNEGSKA (reference sequence). The CDR3 covers 14 residues. CDR3 sequence reads: CSAPSVYGANVLTF.

The chain recombines TRBV5-6 with TRBJ2-7; TCRdb outputs TRBD1, but without DNA this stays unchecked. The CDR3 loop spans 15 amino acids. Germline V CDR1 and CDR2: SGHDT, YYEEEE. CDR3: CASSLIQGPTYEKYF.

V is TRBV20-1 and J is TRBJ1-1; TCRdb outputs TRBD1, but without DNA this stays unchecked. Germline V gene data show CDR1 as DFQATT and CDR2 as SNEGSKA (reference sequence). This CDR3 has 11 residues. CDR3 in amino acids: CSSSGGTEAFF.

The CDR3 spells CASSLEGEINNEQFF. The gene calls are TRBV7-2 and TRBJ2-1; with no DNA, the TCRdb D assignment of TRBD1 cannot be verified. This CDR3 is 15 amino acids long. Germline-derived CDR1 and CDR2 are SGHTA and FQGNSA.

This sequence joins TRBV7-9 and TRBJ2-7; TCRdb names TRBD2, which stays unverified in the absence of DNA. Germline V lookup: CDR1 SEHNR, CDR2 FQNEAQ (reference sequence). The CDR3 is 15 residues long. The CDR3: CASSLWGDLSYEQYF.

The chain joins TRBV20-1 to TRBJ2-5; checking the TCRdb D call of TRBD2 is not possible without DNA. Germline CDR1 DFQATT, CDR2 SNEGSKA (reference sequence). This CDR3 contains 14 residues. The CDR3 loop is CSASPGLAGGTQYF.

The chain is built from TRBV18 and TRBJ2-1; TCRdb designates TRBD1, a call that cannot be tested without DNA. This CDR3 spans 15 amino acids. Per germline, CDR1 KGHSH and CDR2 LQKENI. CDR3 amino acids: CASSPGRTGSREQFF.

The rearrangement links TRBV4-1 to TRBJ2-2; TCRdb's D call of TRBD2 is untestable without DNA. Germline assignment: CDR1 MGHRA and CDR2 YSYEKL. CDR3 length: 17 amino acids. CDR3 sequence: CASSQEAAGSNTGELFF.

The CDR3 loop is CASSPDASSYNEQFF. J is TRBJ2-1 and V is TRBV7-2. The V gene's germline CDR1 is SGHTA and CDR2 FQGNSA. The CDR3 has 15 amino acids.

The rearrangement joins TRBV4-2 to TRBJ2-3; the D call of TRBD2 rests on TCRdb alone, since no DNA is present to check it. The CDR3 totals 15 residues. CDR1 is LGHNA, CDR2 YNFKEQ, per germline. The CDR3 protein is CASSQGGRGADTQYF.

This chain connects TRBV7-3 to TRBJ1-1. This CDR3 region has 14 residues. Germline V gene sequence: CDR1 SGHTA, CDR2 FQGTGA. The CDR3 is CASSLFQKKTEAFF.

The chain links TRBV7-2 to TRBJ1-1. The germline gives CDR1 SGHTA, CDR2 FQGNSA. The CDR3 is made up of 14 amino acids. The CDR3 protein is CASSLGGMNTEAFF.

The gene calls are TRBV6-2 or TRBV6-3 and TRBJ1-6; TCRdb reports TRBD1, a call that lacks DNA to check it against. Germline CDR1 and CDR2: MNHEY and SVGEGT. The CDR3 length is 17 residues. CDR3 region: CASSYQATRGLYSPLHF.

The CDR3 sequence is CRSGGTGIRDEQFF. The chain couples TRBV29-1 to TRBJ2-1; checking the TCRdb D call of TRBD1 is not possible without DNA. The CDR3 extends over 14 amino acids. From germline, CDR1 is SQVTM and CDR2 ANQGSEA.

This chain joins TRBV7-2 and TRBJ2-7; checking the TCRdb D call of TRBD1 is not possible without DNA. CDR1 SGHTA and CDR2 FQGNSA come from the germline V gene. CDR3 length equals 14 residues. CDR3: CASSLSQDSYEQYF.

The chain links TRBV5-6 to TRBJ2-6; TCRdb's D call of TRBD1 is untestable without DNA. Looked up from germline, CDR1 is SGHDT and CDR2 is YYEEEE. The CDR3 consists of 17 residues. CDR3 sequence reads: CASSLGQGTTGANVLTF.

The chain has TRBV20-1 and TRBJ2-5; the TCRdb call, TRBD2, lacks DNA for checking. The germline V gene encodes CDR1 DFQATT and CDR2 SNEGSKA (reference sequence). The CDR3 runs 15 residues. CDR3 sequence: CSARDSASSQETQYF.

This chain links TRBV30 with TRBJ1-1. Germline lookup yields CDR1 GTSNPN and CDR2 SVGIG (reference sequence). This CDR3 contains 13 residues. The CDR3: CAWTRDGGTEAFF. The entire variable domain, with the rest obtained from reference TRBV30 and TRBJ1-1, is as follows: SQTIHQWPATLVQPVGSPLSLECTVEGTSNPNLYWYRQAAGRGLQLLFYSVGIGQISSEVPQNLSASRPQDRQFILSSKKLLLSDSGFYLCAWTRDGGTEAFFGQGTRLTVV.

V and J are TRBV19 and TRBJ2-1; TCRdb calls TRBD1, which cannot be checked without DNA. Germline values: CDR1 LNHDA, CDR2 SQIVND (reference sequence). The length of the CDR3 is 15 residues. The CDR3 sequence is CASSLRWGEYNEQFF.

The gene calls are TRBV6-1 and TRBJ1-2; the TCRdb D gene call, TRBD1, has no DNA to confirm it. Germline lookup yields CDR1 MNHNS and CDR2 SASEGT. The CDR3 sequence is 13 residues long. The CDR3 is CASSEVTWDGYTF.

V usage is TRBV24-1 and J usage is TRBJ2-2. Germline V lookup: CDR1 KGHDR, CDR2 SFDVKD. The CDR3 has 14 residues. CDR3 sequence: CATSAGFETGELFF.

V is TRBV7-6 and J is TRBJ1-6. This CDR3 contains 15 residues. The germline V gene encodes CDR1 SGHVS and CDR2 FNYEAQ. CDR3 loop: CASRPRPGSNSPLHF.

This chain connects TRBV6-2 or TRBV6-3 to TRBJ2-5. Germline CDR1 and CDR2: MNHEY and SVGEGT. CDR3 length: 12 residues. CDR3 residues: CASSGSAETQYF.

This chain uses TRBV7-2 with TRBJ2-1; TCRdb selects TRBD1, and the lack of DNA leaves this call unchecked. The CDR3 covers 12 residues. Germline V gene sequence: CDR1 SGHTA, CDR2 FQGNSA. The CDR3 spells CASSLRGREQFF. Full variable domain (rest looked up from reference TRBV7-2 and TRBJ2-1): GAGVSQSPSNKVTEKGKDVELRCDPISGHTALYWYRQSLGQGLEFLIYFQGNSAPDKSGLPSDRFSAERTGGSVSTLTIQRTQQEDSAVYLCASSLRGREQFFGPGTRLTVL.

The chain is built from TRBV9 and TRBJ2-7. Germline V gene sequence: CDR1 SGDLS, CDR2 YYNGEE. The CDR3 loop spans 15 amino acids. CDR3 amino acids: CASSVEWGSSYEQYF.

The chain is built from TRBV10-2 and TRBJ2-1. CDR1 and CDR2 (germline): WSHSY, SAAADI. The CDR3 is made up of 13 amino acids. CDR3 region: CASSEMYNNEQFF.

The chain links TRBV7-2 to TRBJ1-5; TCRdb lists TRBD1, though no DNA is available to test this call. This CDR3 contains 18 residues. Germline V gene lookup returns CDR1 SGHTA and CDR2 FQGNSA. CDR3 region: CASSLARHTGSLNQPQHF.

This chain connects TRBV7-6 to TRBJ1-4; there is no DNA to check the TCRdb D call of TRBD1. Germline V lookup: CDR1 SGHVS, CDR2 FNYEAQ. The CDR3 consists of 18 residues. The CDR3 sequence is CASRRLGQHSTTNEKLFF.

J is TRBJ1-2 and V is TRBV20-1; the TCRdb D gene call, TRBD1, has no DNA to confirm it. Germline V gene lookup returns CDR1 DFQATT and CDR2 SNEGSKA (reference sequence). The CDR3 contains 13 residues. CDR3 residues: CSANDRFSYGYTF.